This TCR beta chain was sequenced in a study of blood T cell repertoires in COVID-19. Libraries were prepared by immunoSEQ multiplex PCR; TCRdb keeps only in-frame clonotypes and omits some of them. The table shows almost 200,000 clones, with 79% occurring only once. From germline, CDR1 is KGHDR and CDR2 SFDVKD. The V and J ends lost 0 bases and 7 bases, in that order; junction bases with no gene match: 5. The CDR3 covers 16 residues. The rearrangement uses TRBV24-1 and TRBJ1-5; 10 bases fit TRBD1. The specimen sequenced was peripheral blood. The source is a middle-aged woman with COVID-19, enrolled during active disease. The CDR3 DNA reads as TGTGCCACCAGTGATTTGGGGACAGGGGACGGCCAGCCCCAGCATTTT. Its protein product is CATSDLGTGDGQPQHF.